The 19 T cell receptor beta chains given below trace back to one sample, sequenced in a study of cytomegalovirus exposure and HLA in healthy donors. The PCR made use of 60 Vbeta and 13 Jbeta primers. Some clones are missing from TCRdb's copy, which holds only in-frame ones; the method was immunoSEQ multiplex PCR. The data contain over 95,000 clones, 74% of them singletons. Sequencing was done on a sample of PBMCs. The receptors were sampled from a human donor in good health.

CDR3 loop: CASRAVTGGGETQYF. CDR3 bases: TGTGCCAGCAGGGCCGTGACAGGGGGCGGAGAGACCCAGTACTTC. The V and J genes are TRBV5-4 and TRBJ2-5, with 10 bases matching TRBD1. J was trimmed by 4 bases and V by 5 bases; bases with no gene match: 8. CDR1 is SGHNT, CDR2 YYREEE, per germline (reference sequence). The CDR3 is made up of 15 amino acids.

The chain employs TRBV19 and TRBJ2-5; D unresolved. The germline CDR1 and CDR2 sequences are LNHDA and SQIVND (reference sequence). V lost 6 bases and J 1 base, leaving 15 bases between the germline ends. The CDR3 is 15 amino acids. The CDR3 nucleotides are TGTGCCAGTAGCCCCCTTGGCAAGTTCCAAGAGACCCAGTACTTC. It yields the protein CASSPLGKFQETQYF.

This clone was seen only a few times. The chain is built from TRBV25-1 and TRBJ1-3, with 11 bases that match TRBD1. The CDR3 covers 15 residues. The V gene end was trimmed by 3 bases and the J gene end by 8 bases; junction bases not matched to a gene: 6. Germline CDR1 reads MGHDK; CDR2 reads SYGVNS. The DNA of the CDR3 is TGTGCCAGCAGTGATGTCGGGACAGGGGGACACACCATATATTTT. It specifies CASSDVGTGGHTIYF.

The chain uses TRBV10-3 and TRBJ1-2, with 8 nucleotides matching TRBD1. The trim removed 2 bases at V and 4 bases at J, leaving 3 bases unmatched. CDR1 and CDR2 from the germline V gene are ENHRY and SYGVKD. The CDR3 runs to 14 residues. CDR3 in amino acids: CAISEDRGGYGYTF. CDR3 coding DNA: TGTGCCATCAGTGAGGACAGGGGAGGCTATGGCTACACCTTC.

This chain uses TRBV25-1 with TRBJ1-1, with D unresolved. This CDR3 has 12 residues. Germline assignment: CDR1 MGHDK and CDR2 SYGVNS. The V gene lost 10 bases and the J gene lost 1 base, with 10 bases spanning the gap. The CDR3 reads CAKGTANTEAFF. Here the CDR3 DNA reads TGTGCCAAAGGAACAGCGAACACTGAAGCTTTCTTT.

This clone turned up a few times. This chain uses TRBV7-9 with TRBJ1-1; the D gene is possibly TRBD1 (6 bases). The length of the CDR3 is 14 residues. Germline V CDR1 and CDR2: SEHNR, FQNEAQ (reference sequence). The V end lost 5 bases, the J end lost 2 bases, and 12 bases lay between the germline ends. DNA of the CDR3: TGTGCCAGCAGCCCCCTGACAGGTAACACTGAAGCTTTCTTT. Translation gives CASSPLTGNTEAFF.

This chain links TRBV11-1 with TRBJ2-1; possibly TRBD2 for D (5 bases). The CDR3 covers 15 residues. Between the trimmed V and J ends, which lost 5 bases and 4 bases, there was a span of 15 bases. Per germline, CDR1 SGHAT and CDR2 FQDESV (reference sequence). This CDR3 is CASSPGGRSYNEQFF. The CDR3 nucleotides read TGTGCCAGCAGCCCCGGAGGTCGAAGTTACAATGAGCAGTTCTTC.

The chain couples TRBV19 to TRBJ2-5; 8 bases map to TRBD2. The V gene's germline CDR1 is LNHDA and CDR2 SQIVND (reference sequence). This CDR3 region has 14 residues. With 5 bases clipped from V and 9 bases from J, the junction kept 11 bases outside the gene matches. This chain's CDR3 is CASSPRLALGAQYF. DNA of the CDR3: TGTGCCAGTAGTCCCCGACTAGCGCTAGGGGCCCAGTACTTC.

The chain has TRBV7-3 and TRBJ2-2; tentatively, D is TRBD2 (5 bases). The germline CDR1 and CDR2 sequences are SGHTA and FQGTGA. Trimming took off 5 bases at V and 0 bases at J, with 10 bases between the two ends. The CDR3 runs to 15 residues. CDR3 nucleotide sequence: TGTGCCAGCAGCCCCACGGGGTCGAACACCGGGGAGCTGTTTTTT. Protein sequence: CASSPTGSNTGELFF.

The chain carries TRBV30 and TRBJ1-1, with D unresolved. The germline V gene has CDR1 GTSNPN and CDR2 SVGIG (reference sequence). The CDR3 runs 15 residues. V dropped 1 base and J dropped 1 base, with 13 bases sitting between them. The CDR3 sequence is CAWSALRVGNTEAFF. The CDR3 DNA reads TGTGCCTGGAGTGCCCTTAGAGTCGGGAACACTGAAGCTTTCTTT.

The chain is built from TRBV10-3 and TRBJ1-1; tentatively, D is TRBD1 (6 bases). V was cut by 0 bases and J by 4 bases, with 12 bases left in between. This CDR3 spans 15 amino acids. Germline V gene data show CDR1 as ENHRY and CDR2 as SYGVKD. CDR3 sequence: CAISESLDSITEAFF. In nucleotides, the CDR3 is TGTGCCATCAGTGAGTCTTTGGACAGTATCACTGAAGCTTTCTTT.

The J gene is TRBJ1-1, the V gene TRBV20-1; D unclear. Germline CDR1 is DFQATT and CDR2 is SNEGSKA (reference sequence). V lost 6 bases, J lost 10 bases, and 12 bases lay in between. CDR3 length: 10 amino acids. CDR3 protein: CSASGLGAFF. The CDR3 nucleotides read TGCAGTGCATCTGGGCTGGGAGCTTTCTTT.

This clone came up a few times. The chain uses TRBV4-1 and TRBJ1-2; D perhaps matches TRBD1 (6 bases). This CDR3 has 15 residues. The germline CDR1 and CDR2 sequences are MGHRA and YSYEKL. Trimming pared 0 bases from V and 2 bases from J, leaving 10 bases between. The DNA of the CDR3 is TGCGCCAGCAGCCAAGATACAGGGCGAAACTATGGCTACACCTTC. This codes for CASSQDTGRNYGYTF.

CDR3 DNA sequence: TGTGCCAGCAGTTTCGTCCAGGGGGAGTATAGCAATCAGCCCCAGCATTTT. Amino acid sequence: CASSFVQGEYSNQPQHF. The chain employs TRBV28 and TRBJ1-5; 7 nucleotides align to TRBD1. Trimming cost V 3 bases and J 0 bases; bases outside gene matches: 8. The CDR3 is 17 amino acids. Germline V gene sequence: CDR1 MDHEN, CDR2 SYDVKM.

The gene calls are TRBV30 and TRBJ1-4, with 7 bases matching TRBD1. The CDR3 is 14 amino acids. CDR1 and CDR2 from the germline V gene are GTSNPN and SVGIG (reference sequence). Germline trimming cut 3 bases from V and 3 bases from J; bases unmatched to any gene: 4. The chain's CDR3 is CAWRGGHPNEKLFF. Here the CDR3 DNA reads TGTGCCTGGAGAGGGGGCCACCCTAATGAAAAACTGTTTTTT.

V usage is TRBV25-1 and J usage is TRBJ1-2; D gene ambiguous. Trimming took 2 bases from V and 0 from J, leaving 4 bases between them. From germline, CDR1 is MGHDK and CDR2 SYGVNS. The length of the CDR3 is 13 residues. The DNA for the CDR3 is TGTGCCAGCAGTGAACTAGCTAACTATGGCTACACCTTC. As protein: CASSELANYGYTF.

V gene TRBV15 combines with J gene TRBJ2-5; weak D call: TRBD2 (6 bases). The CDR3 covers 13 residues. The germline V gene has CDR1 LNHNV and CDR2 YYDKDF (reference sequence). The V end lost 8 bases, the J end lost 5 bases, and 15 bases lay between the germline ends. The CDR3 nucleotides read TGTGCCACCCAGGGACTTACGGAGGAGACCCAGTACTTC. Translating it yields CATQGLTEETQYF.

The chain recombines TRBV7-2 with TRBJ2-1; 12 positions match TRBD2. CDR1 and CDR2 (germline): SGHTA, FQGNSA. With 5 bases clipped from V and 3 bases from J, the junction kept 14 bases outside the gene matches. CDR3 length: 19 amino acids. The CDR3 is CASSLRLAGVSSGYNEQFF. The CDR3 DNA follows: TGTGCCAGCAGCCTAAGACTAGCGGGAGTATCATCGGGCTACAATGAGCAGTTCTTC. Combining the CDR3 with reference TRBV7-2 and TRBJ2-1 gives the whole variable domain GAGVSQSPSNKVTEKGKDVELRCDPISGHTALYWYRQSLGQGLEFLIYFQGNSAPDKSGLPSDRFSAERTGGSVSTLTIQRTQQEDSAVYLCASSLRLAGVSSGYNEQFFGPGTRLTVL.

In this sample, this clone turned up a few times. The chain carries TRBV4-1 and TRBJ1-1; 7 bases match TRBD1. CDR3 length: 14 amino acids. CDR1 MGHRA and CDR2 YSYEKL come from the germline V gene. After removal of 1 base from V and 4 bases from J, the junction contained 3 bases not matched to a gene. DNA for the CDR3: TGCGCCAGCAGCCAAGTCCAGGGGGTCACTGAAGCTTTCTTT. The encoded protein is CASSQVQGVTEAFF.